The present entry profiles one T cell receptor beta chain with its context. Its antigen is unknown. Its ends do not fully match the called genes, so a read error is possible. Both iRepertoire HTBI primers and Arm-PCR of CDR3 regions were used to build the TCR beta libraries. TCRdb reprocessed the multiplex PCR reads via MiXCR and lists one record per CDR3 protein. The sample consists of roughly 400,000 distinct CDR3 sequences, 20% to 25% of them appearing once. This entry is derived from a study of regulatory T cells in long-lasting Graves disease. The CDR3 sequence is 13 residues long. Per germline, CDR1 LNHDA and CDR2 SQIVND (reference sequence). The time point denotes: persistent/refractory GD, antithyroid drugs over 5 years with positive TRAb. Preparation of the TCR library used RNA extracted from PBMCs. Broader study findings: Samples came from peripheral blood alone, without thyroid tissue. Newly diagnosed patients had higher TCR diversity than persistent Graves' patients did. Preferential use of TRBV28, TRBJ1-2 and TRBJ2-5 was seen in persistent disease.

The sequencing used peripheral blood mononuclear cells (PBMCs), collected when the disease was refractory, from a patient treated with antithyroid drugs. The receptor's source is a female donor with Graves disease. J is TRBJ2-1 and V is TRBV19; D is possibly TRBD1 or TRBD2 (5 bases each). The CDR3 DNA follows: TGTGCCAGTAGTACACGCAGGGACCATGAGCAGCTCTTC. Encoded protein: CASSTRRDHEQLF. The whole variable domain, filled in from reference TRBV19 and TRBJ2-1, reads DGGITQSPKYLFRKEGQNVTLSCEQNLNHDAMYWYRQDPGQGLRLIYYSQIVNDFQKGDIAEGYSVSREKKESFPLTVTSAQKNPTAFYLCASSTRRDHEQLFGPGTRLTVL.